The subject of this entry is one T cell receptor (beta chain). The specificity of this receptor is unknown. No base quality information exists; no much larger clone differs at one position. The sample originates from a study of cytomegalovirus exposure and HLA in healthy donors (dated by TCRdb to about 2017). In terms of the full investigation: In an earlier analysis of approximately 500 of the donors, about 260 Gb of sequence data and approximately 100 million unique TCR beta sequences from about 179 million T cells were reported. Donor age, sex, ethnicity and CMV serostatus were compiled together with the repertoire data. Using immunosequencing, the study profiled T cell repertoires from around 670 subjects and related those repertoires to cytomegalovirus serostatus. In addition to the first cohort of 666 subjects, a separate validation cohort of 120 different subjects was used. Rather than using new phenotypic data, the later analysis identified candidate immune exposures from TCR beta sequences and from how often those sequences occurred across donors. Among the roughly 400 genotyped donors, roughly 80% belonged to the genetic ancestry cluster associated with self-reported Caucasian donors. Every discovery cohort repertoire had been produced on one sequencing platform. An earlier analysis of more than 450 of the donors used high-throughput TCR beta sequencing to judge whether each TCR beta V gene segment behaved as functional or pseudogenic. Both class I and class II loci were covered by HLA typing, at four-digit resolution. A later analysis re-examined previously published TCR beta repertoires from roughly 650 donors and added high-resolution HLA genotyping to investigate patterns of TCR occurrence. Typing coverage varied by locus: roughly 620-640 donors for A, B, C, DRB1 and DQB1; approximately 500 for DQA1; some 610 for DPA1; approximately 450 for DPB1. Several DR-DQ haplotypes were handled as single units for association and clustering because linkage in the cohort was strong. High-throughput TCR immunosequencing, statistical association of individual TCRs with disease status, and machine learning were combined to predict cytomegalovirus infection status. The study was designed to test whether signatures of past pathogen exposure could be identified by cataloging public T cell receptors. A later genetic analysis used genome-wide SNP genotypes for about 65% of the roughly 700 donors, treating that subset as a discovery cohort. Around 330 gigabases of sequencing data and 70 million to 100 million unique TCR sequences made up an early release that covered approximately 650 HLA-typed donors. Among 300 to 500 genotyped donors of the cohort, an average of approximately 220,000 unique TCR beta nucleotide sequences was sequenced per donor, of which approximately 18% were non-productive.

V loses 3 bases of germline sequence and J loses 3 bases, and the interval between the two ends is 18 bases. The CDR3 runs 16 amino acids, cysteine and phenylalanine included. This entry keeps only the CDR3 DNA: 48 bases, framed from base 1. From a lookup of the germline V gene (reference sequence), CDR1 and CDR2 are MNHEY and SMNVEV. Library generation was performed with the immunoSEQ multiplex PCR assay. The multiplex PCR relied on a mix of 60 forward primers for TCR Vbeta segments and 13 reverse primers for TCR Jbeta segments. The CDR3 region of rearranged TCR beta genes was amplified from genomic DNA with a multiplex PCR assay. The Illumina HiSeq System was used to sequence the amplified TCR beta libraries as 87-base-pair reads. The paper's processing steps were these. Across the 670 or so repertoires, a later analysis counted 80 million or so unique TCR beta chains, roughly 11 million of which were shared by at least two donors. A nearest-neighbor algorithm error-corrected the raw reads and collapsed the reads into unique sequences, merging closely related sequences to remove PCR and sequencing errors. To assign V, D and J gene segments, CDR3 sequences were aligned to IMGT reference sequences. For a sequence to be retained, at least a six-nucleotide match to both a V gene segment and a J gene segment was required. A rearrangement counted as productive if the CDR3 had no stop codons and remained in frame with V and J, and every other rearrangement counted as non-productive. CDR3 was defined by IMGT convention, running from the second conserved V-encoded cysteine to the conserved J-encoded phenylalanine. The earlier analysis of approximately 500 of the donors excluded sequences that lacked an unambiguous match to a single V gene segment. In an earlier analysis of about 590 of the donors, a V segment was called functional when productive rearrangements were above 56.7%, and segregating when the standard deviation between donors exceeded 5%. A statistical classification framework was built to diagnose cytomegalovirus status from the catalog of TCR beta chain sequences. A later analysis assigned V and J genes by comparing TCR nucleotide sequences with IMGT/GENE-DB human TR gene sequences. The TCRdist pipeline was used in a later analysis to assign CDR3 sequences and most-parsimonious VDJ recombination scenarios. In a later analysis, every TCR beta chain was defined by the combination of its CDR3 amino acid sequence and its V-gene family, and reads without a unique V-gene family were dropped. A later analysis removed several hundred highly shared, low-generation-probability nucleotide sequences to deal with suspected cross-contamination and a sequencing artifact. For each public chain, a later analysis derived a clonal expansion index from normalized ranks of inferred template counts within each repertoire. In a later analysis, generation probabilities were computed with a VDJ recombination model fitted to out-of-frame rearrangements, and the resulting probabilities were checked against IGoR. In a later analysis, TCR-TCR, TCR-HLA and TCR-CMV co-occurrence was scored with hypergeometric tests, and a repertoire-size bias correction was applied to TCR pairs. False discovery rates were estimated in a later analysis by permuting HLA or CMV assignments 20 times. In a later analysis, co-occurring TCRs were grouped with DBSCAN, and TCRdist sequence similarity was added when clustering was performed within HLA-allele-positive subsets. For co-occurrence clustering, repertoires with fewer than 30,000 or more than 120,000 public chains were excluded, along with four to six repertoires with anomalous nucleotide sharing. TCRdb took this table from immuneACCESS and kept in-frame rearrangements with V and J called. Such tables lack part of the clones; where checked against another copy, unresolved V genes explain under half of the gap, and the rest is unexplained. V and J calls and clone size are given by that table; D and trimming were obtained from the DNA. Across this sample there are some 150,000 clones, with 84% seen only once. Together, the top ten hold about 2.5% of the sample.

The cohort was made up of 666 healthy bone marrow donors. At the time of sampling, every cohort member was nominally healthy, though immune exposures that went unrecorded were likely present. The donor was CMV seronegative and was included in the group of around 320 seronegative cohort members. Each donor provided a peripheral blood sample, and peripheral blood mononuclear cells were used for TCR beta sequencing. The Qiagen DNeasy Blood Extraction Kit was used to extract genomic DNA from the blood cell samples. The research as a whole found: In both the original and validation cohorts, the classifier was reported to diagnose cytomegalovirus status with high specificity and sensitivity. A later analysis found that HLA-associated TCR beta chains were more clonally expanded and had lower generation probabilities than equally common non-associated chains. In this cohort, only TCR beta chains were sequenced, and detectable features were limited by the absence of alpha or paired-chain data. The sequencing pipeline was judged likely to have produced a cluster of highly shared sequence variants as a technical artifact. Because HLA typing was unavailable for some donors at each locus, only the typed subset was used in association tests. The study listed 150 to 200 TCR beta chains as associated with cytomegalovirus. In an earlier analysis of about 550 of the donors, most TCR beta V segments were observed in productive rearrangements about 90% or about 30% of the time, broadly matching IMGT annotations. It was suggested by the authors that the approach could potentially be generalized to other disease states and immunological phenotypes. A later analysis found that most CMV-associated TCR beta chains appeared HLA-restricted, with HLA associations seemingly driven largely by CMV exposure. CMV serostatus was the only immune exposure information available for the cohort. While some public TCRs were present in many individuals, most TCR sequences turned up only very rarely across donors. An association between a missense DCLRE1C variant and V-gene and J-gene trimming of TCR beta chains was found in a later genetic analysis and replicated in an independent cohort. The presence/absence analyses assumed that sequencing depth was roughly uniform across donors, and that assumption may not be true. According to a later analysis, TCR association rates differed among HLA loci, with DRB1 alleles showing the most associated TCRs and HLA-C alleles showing the fewest. In vitro tests confirmed that a few of the cytomegalovirus-associated TCR beta chains recognize cytomegalovirus antigens. A later analysis reported that several top co-occurrence clusters appeared linked to parvovirus B19, influenza, CMV and Epstein-Barr virus. Strong co-occurrence of HLA alleles, especially DR and DQ, made assigning TCR associations to individual alleles difficult. A further reported finding was that TCR beta sequences accurately predicted the HLA-A and HLA-B alleles for most subjects in the first cohort. Linkage disequilibrium might explain the correlated functional status among segregating V segments, but an unknown experimental factor could not be excluded. Some IMGT-functional V segments, including TRBV6-2 and TRBV6-3, could not be distinguished by the 87-base-pair reads and were therefore excluded. In a later genetic analysis, fewer N-insertions in productive TCRs were reported among donors in an Asian-associated ancestry cluster than the roughly 640-donor mean. Because counts were too low, roughly 16 rarely observed V segments, including chromosome 9 orphons, were excluded from the earlier analysis of a few hundred of the donors. At a false discovery rate of 0.05, a later analysis linked roughly 17,000 TCR beta sequences to specific HLA alleles.

The clonotype originates from a boy aged 2 to 10 in good health and CMV-seronegative. The rearranged segments are TRBV27 and TRBJ2-7, with a weak D call of TRBD2 (5 bases match). Material: PBMCs. The sequenced DNA: TGTGCCAGCAGTTTGTCACTAGATCGCTTTGTCTACGAGCAGTACTTC. It translates to CASSLSLDRFVYEQYF.